The rows below give T cell receptor beta chains drawn from one sample of a study of blood T cells in healthy people across ages. TCRdb analysed the 5' RACE reads with MiXCR anew, one entry per CDR3 protein. The sample has 1.5 million to 2 million distinct CDR3 sequences, roughly 30% seen once. What was sequenced was blood. The receptors shown here come from a woman aged 25 to 39 in good health. Both conserved end residues are part of each CDR3. Each record gives: V gene, clone size, J gene, D gene, CDR3 DNA, CDR3 protein. A D gene is named only where the DNA matches it firmly. Some rows mark clone size as missing; the rest say once, few, many or name a class of expanded clone.

v_gene: TRBV5-1; abundance: .; j_gene: TRBJ2-3; d_gene: .; CDR3nt: TGCGCCAGCAGCTGGGGGACGAACAGAAACACAGATACGCAGTATTTT; CDR3aa: CASSWGTNRNTDTQYF
v_gene: TRBV15; abundance: few; j_gene: TRBJ1-2; d_gene: .; CDR3nt: TGTGCCACCAGCAGCCATCCAGACCGCAGGGGCGGCGGCTACACCTTC; CDR3aa: CATSSHPDRRGGGYTF
v_gene: TRBV21-1; abundance: few; j_gene: TRBJ2-7; d_gene: .; CDR3nt: TGTGCCAGCAGCAAAGATAGGCGACTAGCGGGGTGGCTCATCGGCTACGAGCAGTACTTC; CDR3aa: CASSKDRRLAGWLIGYEQYF
v_gene: TRBV5-1; abundance: .; j_gene: TRBJ2-7; d_gene: .; CDR3nt: TGCGCCAGCAGCCCGGGGTATTTCTACGAGCAGTACTTC; CDR3aa: CASSPGYFYEQYF
v_gene: TRBV20-1; abundance: many; j_gene: TRBJ1-5; d_gene: .; CDR3nt: TGCAGTGTGTGGGGGGGTGGTAATCAGCCCCAGCATTTT; CDR3aa: CSVWGGGNQPQHF
v_gene: TRBV29-1; abundance: .; j_gene: TRBJ2-5; d_gene: TRBD2; CDR3nt: TGCAGCGTTTTAGCAGCGGGAGGGAGTTACAATGAGCGGTACTTC; CDR3aa: CSVLAAGGSYNERYF
v_gene: TRBV2; abundance: .; j_gene: TRBJ2-5; d_gene: .; CDR3nt: TGTGCCAGCAAAAATAGGGACCTCGGTGGAGAGACCCAGTACTTC; CDR3aa: CASKNRDLGGETQYF
v_gene: TRBV27; abundance: .; j_gene: TRBJ1-2; d_gene: TRBD1; CDR3nt: TGTGCCAGCAGTTTATCTGGGGACAGGGGCCCTTATGGCTACACCTTC; CDR3aa: CASSLSGDRGPYGYTF
v_gene: TRBV29-1; abundance: many; j_gene: TRBJ1-1; d_gene: TRBD1; CDR3nt: TGCAGCGTATACAACAGGGGGCGGAACACTGAAGCTTTCTTT; CDR3aa: CSVYNRGRNTEAFF
v_gene: TRBV2; abundance: .; j_gene: TRBJ2-1; d_gene: .; CDR3nt: TGTGCCGGCAGGGAGTCACCGTACAATGAGCAGTTCTTC; CDR3aa: CAGRESPYNEQFF
v_gene: TRBV7-9; abundance: few; j_gene: TRBJ2-7; d_gene: .; CDR3nt: TGTGCCAGCAGCTCGGAATTTGCGAACGAGCAGTACTTC; CDR3aa: CASSSEFANEQYF
v_gene: TRBV27; abundance: once; j_gene: TRBJ1-5; d_gene: TRBD1; CDR3nt: TGTGCCAGCAGTTTCCGGACAGGGCGGGGTAGCAATCAGCCCCAGCATTTT; CDR3aa: CASSFRTGRGSNQPQHF
v_gene: TRBV6-1; abundance: .; j_gene: TRBJ2-5; d_gene: .; CDR3nt: TGTGCCAGCAGTGAAGATTCCCGTTCGGGGACCCAGTACTTC; CDR3aa: CASSEDSRSGTQYF
v_gene: TRBV27; abundance: .; j_gene: TRBJ2-1; d_gene: .; CDR3nt: TGTGCCAGCAGGCCCCTACAGAGTTACAATGAGCAGTTCTTC; CDR3aa: CASRPLQSYNEQFF
v_gene: TRBV20-1; abundance: .; j_gene: TRBJ2-7; d_gene: .; CDR3nt: TGCTCCTCGTTGAGTGGAGCCTCCTACGAGCAGTACTTC; CDR3aa: CSSLSGASYEQYF
v_gene: TRBV13; abundance: .; j_gene: TRBJ2-1; d_gene: TRBD2; CDR3nt: TGTACCAGCAGCTCCACTAGCGGGAGTGGTTATGAGCAGTTCTTC; CDR3aa: CTSSSTSGSGYEQFF
v_gene: TRBV27; abundance: once; j_gene: TRBJ2-3; d_gene: TRBD2; CDR3nt: TGTGCCAGCAGTTTATCCGGACTAGCGGGGCTCACAGATGCGCAGTATTTT; CDR3aa: CASSLSGLAGLTDAQYF
v_gene: TRBV11-2; abundance: .; j_gene: TRBJ2-1; d_gene: .; CDR3nt: TGTGCCAGCAGCTTAGTGGCGGGCAGGGTGGACGACAATGAGCAGTTCTTC; CDR3aa: CASSLVAGRVDDNEQFF
v_gene: TRBV5-1; abundance: few; j_gene: TRBJ2-3; d_gene: .; CDR3nt: TGCGCCAGCAGCTTGAAGACTTCAGTGACCACAGATACGCAGTATTTT; CDR3aa: CASSLKTSVTTDTQYF
v_gene: TRBV9; abundance: .; j_gene: TRBJ2-3; d_gene: TRBD2; CDR3nt: TGTGCCAGCGGCGCAGCTAGCGGGAGGGCCTCAGATACGCAGTATTTT; CDR3aa: CASGAASGRASDTQYF
v_gene: TRBV6-2/TRBV6-3; abundance: .; j_gene: TRBJ2-1; d_gene: .; CDR3nt: TGTGCCAGCAGTTACTTCCAGTCCGAGCAGTTCTTC; CDR3aa: CASSYFQSEQFF
v_gene: TRBV4-2; abundance: .; j_gene: TRBJ2-1; d_gene: TRBD2; CDR3nt: TGTGCCAGCAGCCAAGAAGGGGGGGGACTAGCGGGAGACAATGAGCAGTTCTTC; CDR3aa: CASSQEGGGLAGDNEQFF
v_gene: TRBV12-3/TRBV12-4; abundance: .; j_gene: TRBJ2-1; d_gene: TRBD1; CDR3nt: TGTGCCAGCAGTTTTGGGACAGGGGAGGATGAGCAGTTCTTC; CDR3aa: CASSFGTGEDEQFF
v_gene: TRBV4-1; abundance: few; j_gene: TRBJ2-1; d_gene: TRBD2; CDR3nt: TGCGCCAGCAGCCAACCGGGGACTAGCGGGGGGAGCTCCTACAATGAGCAGTTCTTC; CDR3aa: CASSQPGTSGGSSYNEQFF
v_gene: TRBV7-2; abundance: few; j_gene: TRBJ2-5; d_gene: .; CDR3nt: TGTGCCGGCAGCCTAGGGTCCGAGACCCAGTACTTC; CDR3aa: CAGSLGSETQYF
v_gene: TRBV29-1; abundance: many; j_gene: TRBJ2-7; d_gene: .; CDR3nt: TGCAGCGTTGAAGAAGGAGGGGACGAGCAGTACTTC; CDR3aa: CSVEEGGDEQYF
v_gene: TRBV25-1; abundance: .; j_gene: TRBJ2-1; d_gene: .; CDR3nt: TGTGCCAGCAGTGAATCGGGCAGAACCAGGGGTGAGCAGTTCTTC; CDR3aa: CASSESGRTRGEQFF
v_gene: TRBV4-2; abundance: few; j_gene: TRBJ2-7; d_gene: TRBD1; CDR3nt: TGTGCCAGCAGCCAAGATACAGGGGGCTACGAGCAGTACTTC; CDR3aa: CASSQDTGGYEQYF
v_gene: TRBV2; abundance: few; j_gene: TRBJ2-1; d_gene: TRBD2; CDR3nt: TGTGCCAGCAGCGGCAGACTAGCGGGACTGGACAATGAGCAGTTCTTC; CDR3aa: CASSGRLAGLDNEQFF
v_gene: TRBV7-2; abundance: .; j_gene: TRBJ1-1; d_gene: TRBD1; CDR3nt: TGTGCCAGCAGCTTACGTCACAGGGGTCAGGCTTTCTTT; CDR3aa: CASSLRHRGQAFF
v_gene: TRBV5-1; abundance: few; j_gene: TRBJ1-2; d_gene: .; CDR3nt: TGCGCCAGCAGCTTTGCCGGGGGCGCGGATGGCTACACCTTC; CDR3aa: CASSFAGGADGYTF
v_gene: TRBV20-1; abundance: few; j_gene: TRBJ1-5; d_gene: .; CDR3nt: TGCAGTGCTAGTGAGGACTCCCGTAATCAGCCCCAGCATTTT; CDR3aa: CSASEDSRNQPQHF
v_gene: TRBV6-2/TRBV6-3; abundance: few; j_gene: TRBJ2-1; d_gene: .; CDR3nt: TGTGCCAGCAGTTACTTGGATAATTACAATGAGCAGTTCTTC; CDR3aa: CASSYLDNYNEQFF
v_gene: TRBV28; abundance: .; j_gene: TRBJ2-1; d_gene: TRBD2; CDR3nt: TGTGCCAACGTGGTAGCGGGGGGCTCCTACAATGAGCAGTTCTTC; CDR3aa: CANVVAGGSYNEQFF
v_gene: TRBV20-1; abundance: .; j_gene: TRBJ2-7; d_gene: .; CDR3nt: TGCAGTGCTACGCTGATGGACGAGCAGTACTTC; CDR3aa: CSATLMDEQYF
v_gene: TRBV29-1; abundance: many; j_gene: TRBJ2-1; d_gene: TRBD1; CDR3nt: TGCAGCGTTGTGGGAAGGGACAGGGCCTACAATGAGCAGTTCTTC; CDR3aa: CSVVGRDRAYNEQFF
v_gene: TRBV2; abundance: .; j_gene: TRBJ1-2; d_gene: TRBD1; CDR3nt: TGTGCCAGCAGAGAAGCGACAGGGTCCCTCGGGGGCTACACCTTC; CDR3aa: CASREATGSLGGYTF
v_gene: TRBV5-1; abundance: .; j_gene: TRBJ2-7; d_gene: .; CDR3nt: TGCGCCAGCAGCTTACAGGGACCTCCTTACGAGCAGTACTTC; CDR3aa: CASSLQGPPYEQYF
v_gene: TRBV20-1; abundance: few; j_gene: TRBJ2-1; d_gene: TRBD2; CDR3nt: TGCAGTGCTAGAGATCGACAGCGGGGAAGGGGCAATGAGCAGTTCTTC; CDR3aa: CSARDRQRGRGNEQFF
v_gene: TRBV20-1; abundance: .; j_gene: TRBJ2-2; d_gene: .; CDR3nt: TGCAGTGCTAGCAGGCCCTACACGGGGGAGCTGTTTTTT; CDR3aa: CSASRPYTGELFF
v_gene: TRBV28; abundance: few; j_gene: TRBJ2-3; d_gene: TRBD2; CDR3nt: TGTGCCAGCAGTCCCTCGGGACTAGCGGGGGCCACTTGGGAAGATACGCAGTATTTT; CDR3aa: CASSPSGLAGATWEDTQYF
v_gene: TRBV24-1; abundance: .; j_gene: TRBJ2-2; d_gene: .; CDR3nt: TGTGCCACCAGTGAAATCACCGGGGAGCTGTTTTTT; CDR3aa: CATSEITGELFF
v_gene: TRBV6-1; abundance: .; j_gene: TRBJ1-4; d_gene: .; CDR3nt: TGTGCCAGCAGTGCCCACTTCGCTGGCGGTGAAAAACTGTTTTTT; CDR3aa: CASSAHFAGGEKLFF
v_gene: TRBV18; abundance: few; j_gene: TRBJ2-1; d_gene: TRBD2; CDR3nt: TGTGCCAGCTCACCACCGGGGACTAGCGCTTATGAGCAGTTCTTC; CDR3aa: CASSPPGTSAYEQFF
v_gene: TRBV29-1; abundance: .; j_gene: TRBJ2-3; d_gene: .; CDR3nt: TGCAGCGTTGAAGTCGGGGGGCTAGCGGCCACAGATACGCAGTATTTT; CDR3aa: CSVEVGGLAATDTQYF
v_gene: TRBV2; abundance: .; j_gene: TRBJ2-1; d_gene: .; CDR3nt: TGTGCCAGCAGTAAAAACCAGGGTAGCAATGAGCAGTTCTTC; CDR3aa: CASSKNQGSNEQFF
v_gene: TRBV9; abundance: .; j_gene: TRBJ2-1; d_gene: .; CDR3nt: TGTGCCAGCAGCGTAGATGGACTAATTTACAATGAGCAGTTCTTC; CDR3aa: CASSVDGLIYNEQFF
v_gene: TRBV15; abundance: .; j_gene: TRBJ1-2; d_gene: .; CDR3nt: TGTGCCACCAGCACCACAGGCCACATATACTATGGCTACACCTTC; CDR3aa: CATSTTGHIYYGYTF
v_gene: TRBV6-6; abundance: few; j_gene: TRBJ2-7; d_gene: .; CDR3nt: TGTGCCAGCAGTTCCCCTCTCGCCGAGCAGTACTTC; CDR3aa: CASSSPLAEQYF
v_gene: TRBV7-9; abundance: few; j_gene: TRBJ1-5; d_gene: .; CDR3nt: TGTGCCAGCAGCTTAGCGCAAGGCGCTCCCCAGCATTTT; CDR3aa: CASSLAQGAPQHF
v_gene: TRBV7-6; abundance: few; j_gene: TRBJ1-2; d_gene: .; CDR3nt: TGTGCCAGCAGCCACCCGGGGCTTTATGGCTACACCTTC; CDR3aa: CASSHPGLYGYTF
v_gene: TRBV4-2; abundance: few; j_gene: TRBJ1-1; d_gene: .; CDR3nt: TGTGCCAGCAGCCAACAGGGCTCGAGGACTGAAGCTTTCTTT; CDR3aa: CASSQQGSRTEAFF